The rows below give T cell receptor beta chains drawn from one sample of a study of blood T cell repertoires in COVID-19. Only in-frame clones appear in the TCRdb table, and some are missing; sequencing was by immunoSEQ multiplex PCR. The data contain 100,000 to 110,000 clones, 80% to 95% of them singletons. The sample comprised peripheral blood. These TCRs come from a man aged 50-60 years with active COVID-19. Each CDR3 is given with its conserved first and last residue. Each record gives: J gene, V gene, CDR3 protein.

>TRBJ2-2|TRBV7-7
CASSSSGLAGGGELFF
>TRBJ1-2|TRBV5-6
CASSAGPSYTF
>TRBJ2-2|TRBV9
CASRFGSTGELFF
>TRBJ2-2|TRBV19
CASSILGQGNGELFF
>TRBJ2-7|TRBV7-9
CASTALRAYEQYF
>TRBJ2-7|TRBV11-2
CATKLSRGPGYEQYF
>TRBJ1-3|TRBV9
CASSVGTPGNTIYF
>TRBJ2-1|TRBV7-6
CASSPTQREGPNEQFF
>TRBJ1-5|TRBV11-2
CASSQGTEKAQHF
>TRBJ2-3|TRBV7-9
CASSPRGGGGTKDTQYF
>TRBJ1-5|TRBV19
CASSTPALGAQHF
>TRBJ2-1|TRBV7-9
CASSSRTGGNEQFF
>TRBJ1-5|TRBV2
CASRGGQGFEPQHF
>TRBJ2-3|TRBV19
CASSIGTSGKTDTQYF
>TRBJ2-5|TRBV24-1
CATSDSARDKTQYF
>TRBJ1-1|TRBV20-1
CSASSGAWAEAFF
>TRBJ1-2|TRBV27
CASSLAGYTF
>TRBJ1-5|TRBV3-1/TRBV3-2
CASSQGSWAGQPQHF
>TRBJ2-3|TRBV10-3
CAIGDGGTDTQYF
>TRBJ2-1|TRBV7-2
CASSLRVGGNNEQFF
>TRBJ2-1|TRBV18
CASSPSLYNEQFF
>TRBJ1-4|TRBV7-9
CASSLTGGPRSNEKLFF
>TRBJ2-2|TRBV5-5
CASSASGGNTGELFF
>TRBJ2-6|TRBV5-1
CASSFGGGAGANVLTF
>TRBJ1-1|TRBV7-8
CASSPGLRNTEAFF
>TRBJ2-5|TRBV15
CATSLRPGQGPQTQYF
>TRBJ2-1|TRBV10-3
CAITAGEYNEQFF
>TRBJ1-5|TRBV14
CASSQDSRVNQPQHF
>TRBJ1-1|TRBV2
CASSGGTGGQAFF
>TRBJ2-7|TRBV18
CASSPLTGDDIHEQYF
>TRBJ1-1|TRBV2
CASSIEQGASTEAFF
>TRBJ2-1|TRBV5-6
CASSSPRGLREQFF
>TRBJ1-2|TRBV15
CATSRDLTGINYTF
>TRBJ2-1|TRBV24-1
CATSDTSGPNNEQFF
>TRBJ2-1|TRBV19
CASSIPGSSYNEQFF
>TRBJ2-7|TRBV11-2
CASSLFQGHTEQYF
>TRBJ2-7|TRBV2
CASSEIGGEQYF
>TRBJ2-4|TRBV2
CASSGTVKNIQYF
>TRBJ1-5|TRBV19
CASSIGRPGRGQPQHF
>TRBJ2-6|TRBV27
CASHSYLPGGGQSGANVLTF
>TRBJ1-4|TRBV10-2
CASSESIGGVGEKLFF
>TRBJ2-2|TRBV6-5
CASRQQGSGELFF
>TRBJ2-7|TRBV3-1/TRBV3-2
CASSQIPGQGKPYEQYF
>TRBJ2-2|TRBV5-1
CASTLRGGGSGELFF
>TRBJ1-4|TRBV28
CATSPVSPTNEKLFF
>TRBJ2-1|TRBV27
CASKTGGMNEQFF